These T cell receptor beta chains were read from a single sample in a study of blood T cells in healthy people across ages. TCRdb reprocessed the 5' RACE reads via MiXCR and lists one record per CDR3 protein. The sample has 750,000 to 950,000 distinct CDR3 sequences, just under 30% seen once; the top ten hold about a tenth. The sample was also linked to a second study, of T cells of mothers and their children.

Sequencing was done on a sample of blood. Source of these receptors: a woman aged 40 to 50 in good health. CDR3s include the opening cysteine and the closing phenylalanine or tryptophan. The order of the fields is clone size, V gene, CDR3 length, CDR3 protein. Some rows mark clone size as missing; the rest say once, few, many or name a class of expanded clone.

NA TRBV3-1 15 CASSQAAGGPETQYF
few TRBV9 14 CASSVVGSGSEQFF
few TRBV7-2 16 CASSLALGGSTDTQYF
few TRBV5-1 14 CASSKQGLQETQYF
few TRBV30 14 CAWSFGTQFIEQYF
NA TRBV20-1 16 CSAVLTGTGKLYGYTF
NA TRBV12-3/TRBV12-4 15 CASGTSGVRADTQYF
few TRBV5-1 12 CARGQGTDTQYF
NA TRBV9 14 CASSRGGPKETQYF
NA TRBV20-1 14 CSASGGVRTDTQYF
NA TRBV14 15 CASSQHSSGGDTQYF
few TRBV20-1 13 CSAVRVYTDTQYF
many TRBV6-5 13 CASSIDGRYGYTF
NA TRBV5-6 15 CASSFFLGRTNEQFF
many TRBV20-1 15 CSARDEGQGTYEQYF
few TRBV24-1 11 CATSDAYERYF
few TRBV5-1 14 CASSPRQLGETQYF
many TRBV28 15 CASSLGGIISYEQYF
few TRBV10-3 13 CAIRDGMNSPLHF
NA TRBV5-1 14 CASSEPSGRETQYF
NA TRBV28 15 CASSLYGQDHYEQYF
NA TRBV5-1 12 CASSLYVYEQYF
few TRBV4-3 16 CASSQVLPPGSYEQYF
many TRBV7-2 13 CASSRDNQETQYF
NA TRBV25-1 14 CASREFSGQKTQYF